The next 31 T cell receptor beta chains were all read from a single sample in a study of blood T cell repertoires in COVID-19. The data were produced by immunoSEQ multiplex PCR, yet TCRdb's version contains in-frame clones alone and is incomplete. The sample records some 100,000 clones, just over 85% being singletons. Sequenced material: peripheral blood. Receptors originate from a man aged 45-65 years with COVID-19, enrolled during active disease.

In this sample, this clone turned up once. The chain has TRBV28 and TRBJ2-7; 7 bases agree with TRBD1. The CDR3 has 13 residues. Germline CDR1 is MDHEN and CDR2 is SYDVKM. Trimming took 5 bases from V and 4 from J; bases not matched to a gene: 5. The CDR3 reads CASSLDRDYEQYF. The CDR3 DNA reads TGTGCCAGCAGTCTCGACAGGGATTACGAGCAGTACTTC. Combining the CDR3 with reference TRBV28 and TRBJ2-7 gives the whole variable domain DVKVTQSSRYLVKRTGEKVFLECVQDMDHENMFWYRQDPGLGLRLIYFSYDVKMKEKGDIPEGYSVSREKKERFSLILESASTNQTSMYLCASSLDRDYEQYFGPGTRLTVT.

The genes are TRBV29-1 and TRBJ1-1; D might be TRBD1 (6 bases). The ends were cut back, 6 bases at V and 1 base at J, with 21 bases in the middle. The CDR3 is 16 amino acids. The germline V gene encodes CDR1 SQVTM and CDR2 ANQGSEA. CDR3 DNA: TGCAGCGTCGGTTCCAGGGGACGTTTTACGAACACTGAAGCTTTCTTT. Protein: CSVGSRGRFTNTEAFF.

This clone was picked up one time. Other nucleotide sequences from this sample produce the same CDR3. The rearrangement links TRBV2 to TRBJ1-1; no clear D. V lost 7 bases, J lost 1 base, and 10 bases lay in between. The CDR3 runs 13 residues. CDR1 is SNHLY, CDR2 FYNNEI, per germline. This CDR3 reads CASNWAENTEAFF. In DNA, the CDR3 is TGTGCCAGCAACTGGGCAGAGAACACTGAAGCTTTCTTT.

The rearrangement links TRBV4-2 to TRBJ2-7; D might be TRBD2 (5 bases). V was pared by 2 bases and J by 3 bases, with 17 bases between. The length of the CDR3 is 16 residues. Per germline, CDR1 LGHNA and CDR2 YNFKEQ. CDR3 coding DNA: TGTGCCAGCAGCCAAACCGACTCGCCTACTAGCTACGAGCAGTACTTC. This translates into CASSQTDSPTSYEQYF.

The chain is built from TRBV4-1 and TRBJ2-5; D possibly corresponds to TRBD2 (5 bases). The ends were cut back, 0 bases at V and 2 bases at J, with 10 bases in the middle. This CDR3 has 15 amino acids. Germline CDR1 reads MGHRA; CDR2 reads YSYEKL. This CDR3 is CASSQDRGGQETQYF. Here the CDR3 DNA reads TGCGCCAGCAGCCAAGATCGTGGAGGACAAGAGACCCAGTACTTC.

This sequence joins TRBV27 and TRBJ2-2; 8 bases align to TRBD1. With V trimmed by 5 bases and J by 5 bases, 7 bases remained unmatched. CDR1 is MNHEY, CDR2 SMNVEV, per germline (reference sequence). The CDR3 runs to 15 residues. The CDR3 region is CASSPRQGWTGELFF. CDR3 sequence (DNA): TGTGCCAGCAGTCCGAGACAGGGGTGGACCGGGGAGCTGTTTTTT.

The chain couples TRBV4-2 to TRBJ1-4; D is ambiguous. Germline values: CDR1 LGHNA, CDR2 YNFKEQ. The CDR3 runs 13 residues. V was shortened by 0 bases and J by 12 bases, with 11 bases between the two germline ends. CDR3 DNA: TGTGCCAGCAGCCAAGATCAGTACCAGGAACTGTTTTTT. Its protein is CASSQDQYQELFF.

For this clone: The same CDR3 is also encoded by other DNA sequences in this sample. This chain links TRBV19 with TRBJ2-1; TRBD2 aligns across 9 bases. The CDR3 length is 14 residues. Trimming cost V 6 bases and J 3 bases; bases outside gene matches: 3. Germline CDR1 and CDR2: LNHDA and SQIVND (reference sequence). The chain's CDR3 is CASSAGGDYNEQFF. The CDR3 DNA reads TGTGCCAGTAGCGCGGGGGGGGACTACAATGAGCAGTTCTTC.

CDR3 loop: CASKSGIQTGELFF. The CDR3 DNA reads as TGTGCCAGCAAATCAGGGATTCAAACCGGGGAGCTGTTTTTT. The J gene is TRBJ2-2, the V gene TRBV6-5; tentatively, D is TRBD1 (5 bases). V shed 7 bases and J shed 5 bases, with 14 bases lying between them. Germline lookup yields CDR1 MNHEY and CDR2 SVGAGI. CDR3 size: 14 residues.

The V and J genes are TRBV28 and TRBJ1-2; maybe TRBD1 (5 bases). The CDR3 sequence is 13 residues long. Per germline, CDR1 MDHEN and CDR2 SYDVKM. V was shortened by 2 bases and J by 5 bases, with 9 bases between the two germline ends. The CDR3 protein is CASSLGGLYGYTF. The CDR3 DNA reads as TGTGCCAGCAGTTTAGGGGGACTATATGGCTACACCTTC.

The chain employs TRBV10-3 and TRBJ2-2; tentative D call: TRBD1 (5 bases). The CDR3 has 14 residues. Germline V gene sequence: CDR1 ENHRY, CDR2 SYGVKD. The V end was cut by 6 bases, the J end by 2 bases, with 10 bases between. Here the CDR3 reads CAIRGVLNTGELFF. In DNA, the CDR3 is TGTGCCATCAGAGGGGTCCTCAACACCGGGGAGCTGTTTTTT.

The chain is built from TRBV7-9 and TRBJ1-6; D might be TRBD1 (5 bases). Germline CDR1 and CDR2: SEHNR and FQNEAQ (reference sequence). Trimming shortened V by 0 bases and J by 4 bases, and 7 bases separated the two germline ends. CDR3 length equals 15 residues. This CDR3 reads CASSLAGTYNSPLHF. The CDR3 DNA reads as TGTGCCAGCAGCTTAGCCGGGACTTATAATTCACCCCTCCACTTT.

The genes are TRBV2 and TRBJ1-1; 7 nucleotides agree with TRBD1. The CDR3 consists of 14 residues. The V and J ends lost 4 bases and 0 bases, in that order; junction bases with no gene match: 2. Germline assignment: CDR1 SNHLY and CDR2 FYNNEI. The CDR3 region is CASSAQGMNTEAFF. The CDR3 nucleotides read TGTGCCAGCAGTGCACAGGGGATGAACACTGAAGCTTTCTTT.

The V call is TRBV10-3, the J call TRBJ1-2; D is unresolved. Deletions cut 2 bases from V and 0 bases from J, with 22 bases between. Germline CDR1 ENHRY, CDR2 SYGVKD. CDR3 length equals 19 residues. CDR3 sequence: CAISEMDPRGRRTNYGYTF. CDR3 DNA: TGTGCCATCAGTGAGATGGATCCCCGAGGAAGGAGGACTAACTATGGCTACACCTTC.

V and J are TRBV14 and TRBJ2-2; no clear D gene. Trimming left V 0 bases short and J 6 bases short, with 8 bases between. Germline V gives CDR1 SGHDN, CDR2 FVKESK. The CDR3 spans 14 residues. In nucleotides, the CDR3 is TGTGCCAGCAGCCAAGACCCCTCCGCCGGGGAGCTGTTTTTT. Translating gives CASSQDPSAGELFF.

The chain carries TRBV11-2 and TRBJ1-4; 9 nucleotides match TRBD1. V gave up 6 bases and J gave up 5 bases; unmatched junction bases: 4. From germline, CDR1 is SGHAT and CDR2 FQNNGV. This CDR3 comprises 14 residues. CDR3 nucleotide sequence: TGTGCCAGCAGTCTCGGGACAGGGAATGAAAAACTGTTTTTT. The encoded protein is CASSLGTGNEKLFF.

The genes are TRBV7-2 and TRBJ2-7; 8 bases line up with TRBD1. V trimming: 6 bases; J trimming: 5 bases; junction bases outside the gene matches: 9. The CDR3 loop spans 14 amino acids. Per germline, CDR1 SGHTA and CDR2 FQGNSA. CDR3: CASSPGQGGNEQYF. The CDR3 region has the DNA TGTGCCAGCAGTCCCGGACAGGGAGGCAACGAGCAGTACTTC.

This clone turned up a few times. The gene calls are TRBV7-2 and TRBJ2-1; 7 bases map to TRBD1. Unmatched junction bases numbered 9, after V lost 5 bases and J lost 5 bases. The CDR3 runs 15 residues. Germline V gene data show CDR1 as SGHTA and CDR2 as FQGNSA. The CDR3 nucleotides read TGTGCCAGCAGCGAAATGGGACAGTCCCACAATGAGCAGTTCTTC. This gives the protein CASSEMGQSHNEQFF. Together with reference TRBV7-2 and TRBJ2-1, the CDR3 gives the full variable domain: GAGVSQSPSNKVTEKGKDVELRCDPISGHTALYWYRQSLGQGLEFLIYFQGNSAPDKSGLPSDRFSAERTGGSVSTLTIQRTQQEDSAVYLCASSEMGQSHNEQFFGPGTRLTVL.

The J gene is TRBJ1-6, the V gene TRBV30; TRBD1 agrees at 9 bases. V lost 3 bases and J lost 18; bases outside the gene matches: 12. In germline, CDR1 is GTSNPN, CDR2 SVGIG (reference sequence). The length of the CDR3 is 13 residues. CDR3 loop: CAWSGTGRDHCHF. Written as DNA, the CDR3 is TGTGCCTGGAGCGGGACAGGGAGAGACCATTGCCACTTT.

The V gene is TRBV5-4, the J gene TRBJ2-2, with a tentative D call TRBD1 (6 bases). CDR1 is SGHNT, CDR2 YYREEE, per germline (reference sequence). CDR3 length: 13 amino acids. Between the trimmed V and J ends, which lost 10 bases and 8 bases, there was a span of 18 bases. The CDR3 bases are TGTGCCCAGAGCTGGGGGCAATCGGGGGAGCTGTTTTTT. It translates to CAQSWGQSGELFF.

This chain links TRBV27 with TRBJ1-4; 7 bases fit TRBD1. The CDR3 has 16 residues. The V segment lost 10 bases and the J segment 1 base; nucleotides outside the gene matches: 12. Germline V gene sequence: CDR1 MNHEY, CDR2 SMNVEV (reference sequence). CDR3 in DNA: TGTGCCACCTCGAGGGGGCAGCTACGAACTAATGAAAAACTGTTTTTT. Its protein product is CATSRGQLRTNEKLFF.

The V gene is TRBV30, the J gene TRBJ2-7, with TRBD1 matching over 8 bases. The germline CDR1 and CDR2 sequences are GTSNPN and SVGIG (reference sequence). The V gene end was trimmed by 4 bases and the J gene end by 4 bases; junction bases not matched to a gene: 15. The CDR3 sequence is 16 residues long. The CDR3 region has the DNA TGTGCCTGGACGAGGGGAGCTACGACAGGGGTGTACGAGCAGTACTTC. It yields the protein CAWTRGATTGVYEQYF.

The CDR3 DNA follows: TGTGCCAGCAGTGCGCCTTCGTTGTTCAAAATTCAGGCCCTCCACTTT. The encoded protein is CASSAPSLFKIQALHF. This rearrangement joins TRBV6-1 to TRBJ1-6; D gene unclear. The length of the CDR3 is 16 residues. Germline-derived CDR1 and CDR2 are MNHNS and SASEGT. Trimming shortened V by 4 bases and J by 14 bases, and 24 bases separated the two germline ends.

This chain uses TRBV9 with TRBJ1-4; D is unresolved. Per germline, CDR1 SGDLS and CDR2 YYNGEE. The length of the CDR3 is 14 residues. V was pared by 2 bases and J by 12 bases, with 17 bases between. In DNA form, the CDR3 reads TGTGCCAGCAGCGTCGCAGTGGAGAGGTCCGAACTGTTTTTT. Its protein is CASSVAVERSELFF.

The chain couples TRBV25-1 to TRBJ2-1; 7 nucleotides line up with TRBD1. With 7 bases clipped from V and 0 bases from J, the junction kept 6 bases outside the gene matches. The CDR3 extends over 15 amino acids. Germline V gives CDR1 MGHDK, CDR2 SYGVNS. The CDR3 protein is CASNKQGSSYNEQFF. The CDR3 bases are TGTGCCAGCAATAAACAGGGGAGCTCCTACAATGAGCAGTTCTTC.

V is TRBV4-1 and J is TRBJ2-7; D gene unclear. Trimming took off 1 base at V and 3 bases at J, with 16 bases between the two ends. Germline V gives CDR1 MGHRA, CDR2 YSYEKL. There are 16 residues in the CDR3. The CDR3 region has the DNA TGCGCCAGCAGCCAAGGAGGTTCGAAATTTGGCTACGAGCAGTACTTC. It is translated as CASSQGGSKFGYEQYF.

The chain joins TRBV9 to TRBJ2-1, with 10 bases that match TRBD2. After removal of 6 bases from V and 0 bases from J, the junction contained 3 bases not matched to a gene. CDR1 and CDR2 from the germline V gene are SGDLS and YYNGEE. This CDR3 spans 15 amino acids. CDR3 DNA sequence: TGTGCCAGCAACGAGCGGGGGGGCTCCTACAATGAGCAGTTCTTC. This gives the protein CASNERGGSYNEQFF.

The chain recombines TRBV2 with TRBJ1-4; a possible D gene is TRBD1 (5 bases). The CDR3 is 13 residues long. Trimming took 6 bases from V and 12 from J, leaving 17 bases between them. Germline V gene lookup returns CDR1 SNHLY and CDR2 FYNNEI. For the CDR3, the DNA is TGTGCCAGCAGAGTACTTATGGAAGGGGAACTGTTTTTT. The encoded protein is CASRVLMEGELFF.

The CDR3 nucleotides read TGTGCCAGCAGTGAGACTGATAATCAGCCCCAGCATTTT. Its protein product is CASSETDNQPQHF. The chain has TRBV2 and TRBJ1-5; D ambiguous. The V end lost 3 bases, the J end lost 4 bases, and 7 bases lay between the germline ends. CDR1 is SNHLY, CDR2 FYNNEI, per germline. This CDR3 has 13 residues.

V is TRBV10-3 and J is TRBJ1-4; D may be TRBD1 (5 bases). The CDR3 is 15 residues long. Per germline, CDR1 ENHRY and CDR2 SYGVKD. V gave up 0 bases and J gave up 10 bases, with 15 bases separating them. The chain's CDR3 is CAISESGGVEGKLFF. The CDR3 DNA is TGTGCCATCAGTGAGTCTGGAGGGGTAGAGGGAAAACTGTTTTTT.

This chain connects TRBV19 to TRBJ2-2, with 8 bases matching TRBD1. Trimming removed 3 bases from V and 6 bases from J; junction bases left unmatched: 3. This CDR3 spans 14 amino acids. The V gene's germline CDR1 is LNHDA and CDR2 SQIVND (reference sequence). CDR3 residues: CASSILQGAGELFF. CDR3 DNA sequence: TGTGCCAGTAGTATTTTACAGGGGGCCGGGGAGCTGTTTTTT.